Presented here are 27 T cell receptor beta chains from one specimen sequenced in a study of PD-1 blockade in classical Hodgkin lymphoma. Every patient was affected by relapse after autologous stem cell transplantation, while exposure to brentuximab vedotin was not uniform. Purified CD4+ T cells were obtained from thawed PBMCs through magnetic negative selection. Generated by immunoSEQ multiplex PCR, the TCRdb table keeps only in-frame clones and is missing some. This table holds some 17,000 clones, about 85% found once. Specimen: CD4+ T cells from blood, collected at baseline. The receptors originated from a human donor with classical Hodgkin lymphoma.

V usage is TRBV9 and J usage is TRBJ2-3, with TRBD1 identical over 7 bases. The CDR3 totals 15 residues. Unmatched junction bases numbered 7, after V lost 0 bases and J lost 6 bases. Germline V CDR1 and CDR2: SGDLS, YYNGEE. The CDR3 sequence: CASSVVEGGQDTQYF. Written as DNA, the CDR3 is TGTGCCAGCAGCGTAGTGGAAGGGGGCCAGGATACGCAGTATTTT.

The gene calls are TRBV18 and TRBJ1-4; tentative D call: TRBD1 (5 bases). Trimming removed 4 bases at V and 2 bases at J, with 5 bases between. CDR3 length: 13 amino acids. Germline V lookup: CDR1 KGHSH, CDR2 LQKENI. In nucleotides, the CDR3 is TGTGCCAGCTCACGGGGGACTAATGAAAAACTGTTTTTT. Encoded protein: CASSRGTNEKLFF.

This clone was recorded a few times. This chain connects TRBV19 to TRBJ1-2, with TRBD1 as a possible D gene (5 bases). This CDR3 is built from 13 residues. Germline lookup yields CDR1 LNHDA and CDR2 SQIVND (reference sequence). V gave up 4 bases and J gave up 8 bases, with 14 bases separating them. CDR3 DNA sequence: TGTGCCAGTAGTACATTTCAGGGTAGCGGCTACACCTTC. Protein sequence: CASSTFQGSGYTF.

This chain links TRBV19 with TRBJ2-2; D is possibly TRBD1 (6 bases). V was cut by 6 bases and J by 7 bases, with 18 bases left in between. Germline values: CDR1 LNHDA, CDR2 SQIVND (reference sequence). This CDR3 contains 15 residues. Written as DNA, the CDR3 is TGTGCCAGTAGCCCAGGGACACGACTCGGCGGGGAGCTGTTTTTT. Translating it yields CASSPGTRLGGELFF. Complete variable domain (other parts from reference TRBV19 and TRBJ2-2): DGGITQSPKYLFRKEGQNVTLSCEQNLNHDAMYWYRQDPGQGLRLIYYSQIVNDFQKGDIAEGYSVSREKKESFPLTVTSAQKNPTAFYLCASSPGTRLGGELFFGEGSRLTVL.

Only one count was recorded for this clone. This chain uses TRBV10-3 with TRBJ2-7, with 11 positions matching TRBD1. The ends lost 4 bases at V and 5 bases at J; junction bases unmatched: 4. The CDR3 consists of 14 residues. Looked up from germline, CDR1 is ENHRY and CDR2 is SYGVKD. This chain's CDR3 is CAISGGTGGDEQYF. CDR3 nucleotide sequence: TGTGCCATCAGTGGAGGGACAGGGGGTGACGAGCAGTACTTC.

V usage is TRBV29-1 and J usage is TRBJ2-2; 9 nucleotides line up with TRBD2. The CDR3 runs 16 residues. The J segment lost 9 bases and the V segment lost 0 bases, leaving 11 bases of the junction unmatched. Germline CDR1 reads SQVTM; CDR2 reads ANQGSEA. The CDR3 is CSVEDLGSGSSRELFF. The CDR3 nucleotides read TGCAGCGTTGAAGATCTTGGTAGCGGGAGTTCGAGGGAGCTGTTTTTT.

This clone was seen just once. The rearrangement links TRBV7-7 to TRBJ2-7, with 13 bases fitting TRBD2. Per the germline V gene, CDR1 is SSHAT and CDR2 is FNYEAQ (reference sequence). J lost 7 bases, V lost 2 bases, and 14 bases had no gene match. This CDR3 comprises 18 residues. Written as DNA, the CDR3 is TGTGCCAGCAGCTTAAGGACTAGCGGGAGAGTCGGACGACGGGAGCAGTACTTC. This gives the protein CASSLRTSGRVGRREQYF.

The DNA for the CDR3 is TGTGCCTGGAGTGGACTTGTTCCCGGGGAGCTGTTTTTT. It specifies CAWSGLVPGELFF. The chain couples TRBV30 to TRBJ2-2; D uncertain. Trimming pared 1 base from V and 6 bases from J, leaving 9 bases between. This CDR3 is 13 amino acids long. From germline, CDR1 is GTSNPN and CDR2 SVGIG (reference sequence).

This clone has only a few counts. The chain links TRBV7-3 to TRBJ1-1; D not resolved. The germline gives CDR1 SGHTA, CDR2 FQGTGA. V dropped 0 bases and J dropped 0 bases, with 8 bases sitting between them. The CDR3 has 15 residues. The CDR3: CASSLTAALNTEAFF. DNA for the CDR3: TGTGCCAGCAGCTTAACAGCAGCCCTGAACACTGAAGCTTTCTTT.

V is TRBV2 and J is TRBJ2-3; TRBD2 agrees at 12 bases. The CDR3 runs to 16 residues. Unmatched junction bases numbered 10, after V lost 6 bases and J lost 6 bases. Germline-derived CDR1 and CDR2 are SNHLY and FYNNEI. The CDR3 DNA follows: TGTGCCAGCAGCCTAAGGACTAGCGGGGAAGCCGATACGCAGTATTTT. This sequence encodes CASSLRTSGEADTQYF.

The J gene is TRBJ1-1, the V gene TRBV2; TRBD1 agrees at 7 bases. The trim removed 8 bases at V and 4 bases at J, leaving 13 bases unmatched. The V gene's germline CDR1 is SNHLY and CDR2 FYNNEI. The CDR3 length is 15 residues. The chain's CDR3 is CASRREAGGGTEAFF. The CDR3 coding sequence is TGTGCCAGCCGACGGGAAGCAGGGGGGGGCACTGAAGCTTTCTTT.

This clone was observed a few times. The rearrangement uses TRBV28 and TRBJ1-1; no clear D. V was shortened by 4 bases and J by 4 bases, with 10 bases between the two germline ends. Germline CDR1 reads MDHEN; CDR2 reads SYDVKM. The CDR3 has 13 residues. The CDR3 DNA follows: TGTGCCAGCAGTTCCACACAATCCACTGAAGCTTTCTTT. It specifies CASSSTQSTEAFF.

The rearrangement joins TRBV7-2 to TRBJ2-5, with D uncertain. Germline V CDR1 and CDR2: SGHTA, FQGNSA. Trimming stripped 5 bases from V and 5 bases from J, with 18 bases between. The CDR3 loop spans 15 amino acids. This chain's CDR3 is CASSLISYPRETQYF. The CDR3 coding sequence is TGTGCCAGCAGCCTAATTTCTTACCCTCGGGAGACCCAGTACTTC.

The CDR3 spells CASTPGGAGETQYF. CDR3 sequence (DNA): TGTGCCAGCACCCCAGGGGGGGCTGGGGAGACCCAGTACTTC. The chain links TRBV6-6 to TRBJ2-5; either TRBD1 or TRBD2 may fit D (7 bases each). Per the germline V gene, CDR1 is MNHNY and CDR2 is SVGAGI (reference sequence). Trimming pared 7 bases from V and 5 bases from J, leaving 17 bases between. The CDR3 loop spans 14 amino acids.

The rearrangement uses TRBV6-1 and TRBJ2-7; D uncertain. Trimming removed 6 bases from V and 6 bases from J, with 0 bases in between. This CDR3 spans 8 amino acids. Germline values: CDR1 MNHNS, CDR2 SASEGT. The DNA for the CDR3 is TGTGCCAGCAGCGAGCAGTACTTC. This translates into CASSEQYF.

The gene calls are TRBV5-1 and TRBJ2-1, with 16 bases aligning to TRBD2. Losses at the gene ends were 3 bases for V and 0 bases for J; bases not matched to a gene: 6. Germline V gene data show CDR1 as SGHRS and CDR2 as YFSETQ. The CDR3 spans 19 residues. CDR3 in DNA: TGCGCCAGCAGCTCTCCGGGACTAGCGGGGGGGAGCTCCTACAATGAGCAGTTCTTC. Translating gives CASSSPGLAGGSSYNEQFF.

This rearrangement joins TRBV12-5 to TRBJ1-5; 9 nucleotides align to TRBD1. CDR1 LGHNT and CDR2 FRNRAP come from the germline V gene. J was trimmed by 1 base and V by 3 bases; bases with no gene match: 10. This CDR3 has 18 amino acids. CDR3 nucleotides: TGTGCTAGTGGTTTTACACAGGGGGCCCTGGAAAGCAATCAGCCCCAGCATTTT. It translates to CASGFTQGALESNQPQHF.

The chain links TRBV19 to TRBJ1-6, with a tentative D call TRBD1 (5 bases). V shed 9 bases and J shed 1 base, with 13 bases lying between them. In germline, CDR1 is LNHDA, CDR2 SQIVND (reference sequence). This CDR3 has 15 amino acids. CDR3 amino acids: CASRFGTSYNSPLHF. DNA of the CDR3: TGTGCCAGCCGCTTTGGGACTTCCTATAATTCACCCCTCCACTTT.

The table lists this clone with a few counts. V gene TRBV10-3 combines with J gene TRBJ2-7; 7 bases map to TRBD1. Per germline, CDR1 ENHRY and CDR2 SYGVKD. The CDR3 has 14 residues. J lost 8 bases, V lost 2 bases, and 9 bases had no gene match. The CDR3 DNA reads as TGTGCCATCAGTGAGGAGACAGGGATTAATAAGCAGTACTTC. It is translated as CAISEETGINKQYF.

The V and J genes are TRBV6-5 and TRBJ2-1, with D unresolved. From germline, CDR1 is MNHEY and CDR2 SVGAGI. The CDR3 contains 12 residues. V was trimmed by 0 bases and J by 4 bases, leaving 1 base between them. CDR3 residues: CASSYSYNEQFF. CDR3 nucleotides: TGTGCCAGCAGTTACTCGTACAATGAGCAGTTCTTC.

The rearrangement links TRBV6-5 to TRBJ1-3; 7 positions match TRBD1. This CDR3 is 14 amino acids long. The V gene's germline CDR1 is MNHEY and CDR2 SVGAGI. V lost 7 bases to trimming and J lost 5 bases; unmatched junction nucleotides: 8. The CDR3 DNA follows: TGTGCCAGCATTCCATGGGACAGCCGAAACACCATATATTTT. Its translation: CASIPWDSRNTIYF.

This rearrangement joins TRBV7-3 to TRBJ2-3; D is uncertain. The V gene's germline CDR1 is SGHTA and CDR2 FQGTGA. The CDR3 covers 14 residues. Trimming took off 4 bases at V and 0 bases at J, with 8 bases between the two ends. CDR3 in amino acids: CASSSGRSTDTQYF. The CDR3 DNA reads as TGTGCCAGCAGCTCTGGCAGGAGCACAGATACGCAGTATTTT. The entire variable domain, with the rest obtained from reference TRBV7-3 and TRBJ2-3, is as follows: GAGVSQTPSNKVTEKGKYVELRCDPISGHTALYWYRQSLGQGPEFLIYFQGTGAADDSGLPNDRFFAVRPEGSVSTLKIQRTERGDSAVYLCASSSGRSTDTQYFGPGTRLTVL.

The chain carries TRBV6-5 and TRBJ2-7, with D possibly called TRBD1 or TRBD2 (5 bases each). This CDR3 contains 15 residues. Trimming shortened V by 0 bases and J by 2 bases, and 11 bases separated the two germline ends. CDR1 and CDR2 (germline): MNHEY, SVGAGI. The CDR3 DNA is TGTGCCAGCAGTTACTCGAGGGACGCCCCCTACGAGCAGTACTTC. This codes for CASSYSRDAPYEQYF.

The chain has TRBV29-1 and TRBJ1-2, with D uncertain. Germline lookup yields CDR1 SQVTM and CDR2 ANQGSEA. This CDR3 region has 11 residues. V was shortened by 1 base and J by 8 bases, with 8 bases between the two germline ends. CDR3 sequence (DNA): TGCAGCGTTGAAGTGGATGAGGGCTACACCTTC. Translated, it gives CSVEVDEGYTF.

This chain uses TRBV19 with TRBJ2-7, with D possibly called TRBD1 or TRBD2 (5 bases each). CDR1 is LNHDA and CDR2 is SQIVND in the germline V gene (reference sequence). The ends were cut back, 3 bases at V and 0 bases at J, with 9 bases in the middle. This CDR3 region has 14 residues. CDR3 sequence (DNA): TGTGCCAGTAGTATCATGGGGGTCTCCTACGAGCAGTACTTC. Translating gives CASSIMGVSYEQYF.

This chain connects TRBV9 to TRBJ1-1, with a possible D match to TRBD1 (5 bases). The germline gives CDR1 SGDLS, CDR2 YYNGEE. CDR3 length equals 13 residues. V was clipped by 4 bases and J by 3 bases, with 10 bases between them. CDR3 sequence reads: CASSPRGDTEAFF. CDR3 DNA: TGTGCCAGCAGCCCCCGGGGGGACACTGAAGCTTTCTTT.

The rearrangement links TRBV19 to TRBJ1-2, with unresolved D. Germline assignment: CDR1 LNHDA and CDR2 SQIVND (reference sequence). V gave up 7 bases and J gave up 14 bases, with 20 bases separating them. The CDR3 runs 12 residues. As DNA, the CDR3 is TGTGCCAGTAATGAGGCCGAGACCACGTTGACCTTC. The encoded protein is CASNEAETTLTF.